Below are 3 T cell receptor beta chains sequenced from a single sample in a study of blood T cell repertoires in COVID-19 (dated by TCRdb to 2020 to 2022). Library method: the immunoSEQ multiplex PCR assay. The source is immuneACCESS, and TCRdb retained only in-frame sequences with V and J called. Part of the clones is not carried over; for the studies checked, unresolved V genes explain less than half of this, and the remainder is unexplained. For this sample there are fewer than 200,000 clones; about 92% appear just once. Approximately 4.8% of the sample rests with the top ten. Sequenced material: peripheral blood. The source is a man younger than 40 with COVID-19, enrolled during active disease.

V and J are TRBV7-3 and TRBJ2-5; 7 bases map to TRBD2. V was clipped by 5 bases and J by 1 base; unmatched bases: 4. The CDR3 sequence is 14 residues long. Germline-derived CDR1 and CDR2 are SGHTA and FQGTGA. CDR3 sequence: CASSRIAGQETQYF. CDR3 nucleotide sequence: TGTGCCAGCAGCCGCATAGCGGGCCAAGAGACCCAGTACTTC.

The CDR3 loop reads CASSLGQGVGAFF. The CDR3 DNA sequence: TGTGCCAGCAGTTTAGGACAGGGGGTAGGTGCTTTCTTT. This chain links TRBV28 with TRBJ1-1, with 10 bases lining up with TRBD1. The germline CDR1 and CDR2 sequences are MDHEN and SYDVKM. The ends lost 2 bases at V and 11 bases at J; junction bases unmatched: 5. This CDR3 comprises 13 residues.

The chain employs TRBV4-3 and TRBJ1-3; 8 bases agree with TRBD1. Germline V lookup: CDR1 LGHNA, CDR2 YSLEER. V shed 2 bases, J shed 0 bases, and the junction held 12 bases outside the gene matches. This CDR3 has 19 residues. DNA for the CDR3: TGCGCCAGCAGCCAATTGACAGGGGATACTATACACTCTGGAAACACCATATATTTT. This codes for CASSQLTGDTIHSGNTIYF.